This passage covers 16 T cell receptor beta chains from one sample sequenced in a study of graft-versus-host responses after intestinal transplantation. The antigens of these receptors remain unknown. Some clones are missing from TCRdb's copy, which holds only in-frame ones; the method was immunoSEQ multiplex PCR. The sample gives 70,000 to 95,000 clones, roughly 93% of which show up once; around 1.1% is in the top ten. Sequenced here: unstimulated CD8+ T cells sorted from spleen or lymph node cells, sampled before transplant. These receptors came from a human donor who was the organ donor for an intestinal transplant.

The sample holds one count of this clone. The V and J genes are TRBV7-3 and TRBJ1-2; 11 bases agree with TRBD1. Germline CDR1 reads SGHTA; CDR2 reads FQGTGA. Trimming at V came to 3 bases and at J to 6 bases, leaving 3 bases not matched to a gene. This CDR3 is 14 amino acids long. The CDR3 sequence: CASSFGTGGDGYTF. The CDR3 DNA reads as TGTGCCAGCAGCTTCGGGACAGGGGGAGATGGCTACACCTTC.

V gene TRBV7-8 combines with J gene TRBJ2-5, with TRBD2 identical over 14 bases. This CDR3 comprises 16 residues. CDR1 SGHVS and CDR2 FQNEAQ come from the germline V gene. With V trimmed by 4 bases and J by 5 bases, 6 bases remained unmatched. The CDR3 DNA is TGTGCCAGCAGCTCAAGACTAGCGGGAGGGCGCGAGACCCAGTACTTC. Amino acids: CASSSRLAGGRETQYF.

The chain has TRBV5-4 and TRBJ2-5, with D uncertain. Germline V gives CDR1 SGHNT, CDR2 YYREEE (reference sequence). This CDR3 is 13 amino acids long. V lost 2 bases and J 7 bases, leaving 12 bases between the germline ends. This chain's CDR3 is CASSFEFSPTQYF. Written as DNA, the CDR3 is TGTGCCAGCAGCTTTGAGTTTAGCCCGACCCAGTACTTC.

This clone was found once. The chain joins TRBV18 to TRBJ2-1; D is perhaps TRBD2 (6 bases). The CDR3 extends over 16 amino acids. V was trimmed by 3 bases and J by 0 bases, leaving 12 bases between them. Germline loops: CDR1 KGHSH, CDR2 LQKENI. As DNA, the CDR3 is TGTGCCAGCTCACCGGGACGGGGGACCTCCTACAATGAGCAGTTCTTC. This sequence encodes CASSPGRGTSYNEQFF.

This chain uses TRBV7-3 with TRBJ2-3; 9 nucleotides match TRBD2. There are 15 residues in the CDR3. V lost 3 bases to trimming and J lost 3 bases; unmatched junction nucleotides: 4. The germline gives CDR1 SGHTA, CDR2 FQGTGA. The CDR3 DNA sequence: TGTGCCAGCAGCTTCGGACTAGCGTTGACAGATACGCAGTATTTT. It specifies CASSFGLALTDTQYF.

The rearrangement uses TRBV4-3 and TRBJ2-3, with TRBD2 matching 9 bases. The germline V gene has CDR1 LGHNA and CDR2 YSLEER. The trim removed 0 bases at V and 9 bases at J, leaving 10 bases unmatched. The CDR3 totals 16 residues. The CDR3: CASSQEAGGVMETQYF. The DNA of the CDR3 is TGCGCCAGCAGCCAAGAGGCGGGAGGGGTCATGGAGACGCAGTATTTT.

The rearrangement links TRBV7-9 to TRBJ2-3; 7 bases fit TRBD2. V lost 4 bases and J lost 5; bases outside the gene matches: 15. CDR1 is SEHNR and CDR2 is FQNEAQ in the germline V gene (reference sequence). The CDR3 runs 17 residues. CDR3 region: CASSSTRSSGGRDTQYF. CDR3 in DNA: TGTGCCAGCAGCTCAACTAGGTCCTCCGGGGGGAGAGATACGCAGTATTTT.

This sequence joins TRBV19 and TRBJ2-4; tentative D call: TRBD2 (6 bases). Per the germline V gene, CDR1 is LNHDA and CDR2 is SQIVND (reference sequence). CDR3 length: 12 residues. Trimming cost V 4 bases and J 8 bases, with 9 bases left between them. CDR3 sequence: CASSTGLYIQYF. The CDR3 nucleotides are TGTGCCAGTAGTACGGGACTTTACATTCAGTACTTC.

This chain links TRBV7-9 with TRBJ2-5, with TRBD1 matching 9 bases. This CDR3 spans 15 amino acids. J gave up 5 bases and V 1 base, and 5 bases lay outside the gene matches. The germline V gene has CDR1 SEHNR and CDR2 FQNEAQ (reference sequence). The CDR3: CASSLVNRGRETQYF. CDR3 in DNA: TGTGCCAGCAGCTTAGTGAACAGGGGGCGGGAGACCCAGTACTTC.

This rearrangement joins TRBV30 to TRBJ2-1, with TRBD1 as a possible D gene (6 bases). The germline CDR1 and CDR2 sequences are GTSNPN and SVGIG (reference sequence). This CDR3 is built from 13 residues. Trimming took off 2 bases at V and 15 bases at J, with 20 bases between the two ends. The CDR3 loop reads CAWSMGAASSRFF. CDR3 bases: TGTGCCTGGAGTATGGGGGCGGCCAGTTCTCGGTTCTTC. Combining the CDR3 with reference TRBV30 and TRBJ2-1 gives the whole variable domain SQTIHQWPATLVQPVGSPLSLECTVEGTSNPNLYWYRQAAGRGLQLLFYSVGIGQISSEVPQNLSASRPQDRQFILSSKKLLLSDSGFYLCAWSMGAASSRFFGPGTRLTVL.

The chain employs TRBV4-1 and TRBJ1-2; 7 bases match TRBD1. Losses at the gene ends were 0 bases for V and 6 bases for J; bases not matched to a gene: 13. The CDR3 has 17 amino acids. Germline-derived CDR1 and CDR2 are MGHRA and YSYEKL. The CDR3 loop reads CASSQDIGYRGVHGYTF. The DNA of the CDR3 is TGCGCCAGCAGCCAAGACATTGGGTACAGGGGCGTTCATGGCTACACCTTC.

This sequence joins TRBV7-9 and TRBJ2-3, with 7 bases that match TRBD2. There are 14 residues in the CDR3. The J segment lost 3 bases and the V segment lost 7 bases, leaving 7 bases of the junction unmatched. Germline CDR1 and CDR2: SEHNR and FQNEAQ (reference sequence). The CDR3 nucleotides are TGTGCCAGCAATGAGCGGGGTGAAACAGATACGCAGTATTTT. It codes for CASNERGETDTQYF.

The genes are TRBV29-1 and TRBJ1-1; no firm D call. The V end lost 6 bases, the J end lost 1 base, and 12 bases lay between the germline ends. The CDR3 is 13 amino acids. CDR1 and CDR2 (germline): SQVTM, ANQGSEA. The CDR3 is CSVYGYANTEAFF. The DNA for the CDR3 is TGCAGCGTCTACGGGTATGCGAACACTGAAGCTTTCTTT.

The V gene is TRBV23-1, the J gene TRBJ2-3; D gene unclear. TRBV23-1 carries the ORF label, with uncertain function. This CDR3 has 12 amino acids. Trimming took off 8 bases at V and 0 bases at J, with 6 bases between the two ends. CDR3 nucleotides: TGCGCCAGCTTTCGGAGCACAGATACGCAGTATTTT. Amino acid sequence: CASFRSTDTQYF.

This chain links TRBV5-4 with TRBJ2-5; 7 positions agree with TRBD2. V gave up 4 bases and J gave up 5 bases; unmatched junction bases: 17. Germline V gene lookup returns CDR1 SGHNT and CDR2 YYREEE (reference sequence). The CDR3 runs to 17 residues. The CDR3 here is CASSLDPGLPRTETQYF. The CDR3 DNA reads TGTGCCAGCAGCCTCGACCCGGGACTACCCCGGACGGAGACCCAGTACTTC. Full variable domain (missing parts from reference TRBV5-4 and TRBJ2-5): ETGVTQSPTHLIKTRGQQVTLRCSSQSGHNTVSWYQQALGQGPQFIFQYYREEENGRGNFPPRFSGLQFPNYSSELNVNALELDDSALYLCASSLDPGLPRTETQYFGPGTRLLVL.

Written as DNA, the CDR3 is TGTGCCAGCAGTTTACCCCTTCGGATCTCGACTTATGGCTACACCTTC. Its protein is CASSLPLRISTYGYTF. The gene calls are TRBV28 and TRBJ1-2, with D unresolved. There are 16 residues in the CDR3. The germline V gene has CDR1 MDHEN and CDR2 SYDVKM. Between the trimmed V and J ends, which lost 2 bases and 5 bases, there was a span of 18 bases.